Presented here are 32 T cell receptor beta chains from one specimen sequenced in a study of shared clonotypes between healthy human individuals. Data came from immunoSEQ multiplex PCR; TCRdb stores just in-frame clones and leaves some out. Counted here are around 1.6 million clones, 98% occurring once; the ten biggest clones make up roughly 0.42%. Sequenced input: naive CD4+ T cells sorted from blood. The subset denotes: CD45RA+ positively selected. The source is a man in his thirties or forties in good health.

The chain uses TRBV5-4 and TRBJ2-1; D gene ambiguous. The length of the CDR3 is 13 residues. Germline values: CDR1 SGHNT, CDR2 YYREEE (reference sequence). V lost 3 bases and J 14 bases, leaving 18 bases between the germline ends. In DNA, the CDR3 is TGTGCCAGCAGCTCTCAAGGGAAGGACGGAGAGTTCTTC. Translating it yields CASSSQGKDGEFF.

DNA of the CDR3: TGTGCCAGCAGCGTAGAACCCGGGAATAGAGGGAATGAGCAGTTCTTC. Amino acids: CASSVEPGNRGNEQFF. The rearrangement links TRBV9 to TRBJ2-1; TRBD2 is a possible D gene (5 bases). The germline gives CDR1 SGDLS, CDR2 YYNGEE. V was clipped by 0 bases and J by 7 bases, with 17 bases between them. There are 16 residues in the CDR3.

As DNA, the CDR3 is TGTGCCAGCAGCCGGGACAGGGGCGAGCAGTACTTC. Protein: CASSRDRGEQYF. This chain links TRBV2 with TRBJ2-7, with 10 nucleotides matching TRBD1. The V gene end was trimmed by 6 bases and the J gene end by 6 bases; junction bases not matched to a gene: 2. CDR3 length: 12 amino acids. CDR1 and CDR2 from the germline V gene are SNHLY and FYNNEI. Using reference TRBV2 and TRBJ2-7 for the parts outside the CDR3, the full variable domain is EPEVTQTPSHQVTQMGQEVILRCVPISNHLYFYWYRQILGQKVEFLVSFYNNEISEKSEIFDDQFSVERPDGSNFTLKIRSTKLEDSAMYFCASSRDRGEQYFGPGTRLTVT.

The DNA for the CDR3 is TGTGCCAGCAACGGGATTCTCACAGATACGCAGTATTTT. Protein sequence: CASNGILTDTQYF. V usage is TRBV2 and J usage is TRBJ2-3, with D perhaps matching TRBD2 (5 bases). V lost 7 bases to trimming and J lost 2 bases, with 10 bases between them. Per the germline V gene, CDR1 is SNHLY and CDR2 is FYNNEI. The CDR3 contains 13 residues. The full variable domain, rest sourced from reference TRBV2 and TRBJ2-3, is EPEVTQTPSHQVTQMGQEVILRCVPISNHLYFYWYRQILGQKVEFLVSFYNNEISEKSEIFDDQFSVERPDGSNFTLKIRSTKLEDSAMYFCASNGILTDTQYFGPGTRLTVL.

V usage is TRBV5-4 and J usage is TRBJ2-5; D tentatively fits TRBD1 or TRBD2 (5 bases each). The CDR3 runs 14 residues. CDR1 is SGHNT, CDR2 YYREEE, per germline (reference sequence). V was cut by 6 bases and J by 2 bases, with 14 bases left in between. The CDR3 is CASTPGGRQETQYF. CDR3 DNA: TGTGCCAGCACCCCTGGGGGAAGGCAAGAGACCCAGTACTTC. The full variable domain, with the rest looked up from reference TRBV5-4 and TRBJ2-5, is ETGVTQSPTHLIKTRGQQVTLRCSSQSGHNTVSWYQQALGQGPQFIFQYYREEENGRGNFPPRFSGLQFPNYSSELNVNALELDDSALYLCASTPGGRQETQYFGPGTRLLVL.

The rearrangement uses TRBV9 and TRBJ2-1; 8 nucleotides align to TRBD2. The germline V gene has CDR1 SGDLS and CDR2 YYNGEE. The CDR3 is 15 amino acids. With V trimmed by 3 bases and J by 12 bases, 14 bases remained unmatched. CDR3 protein: CASSASGTREETQFF. CDR3 DNA: TGTGCCAGCAGCGCATCCGGGACTAGAGAAGAGACGCAGTTCTTC.

The chain has TRBV11-3 and TRBJ1-4; D remains ambiguous. The CDR3 consists of 14 residues. Deletions cut 4 bases from V and 3 bases from J, with 9 bases between. The germline V gene encodes CDR1 SGHNT and CDR2 YENEEA. The CDR3 reads CASSWEVANEKLFF. The CDR3 DNA sequence: TGTGCCAGCAGCTGGGAGGTGGCTAATGAAAAACTGTTTTTT.

This clone was counted a single time. The V and J genes are TRBV4-1 and TRBJ2-7; D gene unclear. The germline CDR1 and CDR2 sequences are MGHRA and YSYEKL. Trimming cost V 0 bases and J 2 bases, with 8 bases left between them. The CDR3 has 14 amino acids. The CDR3 protein is CASSQDWGTYEQYF. Written as DNA, the CDR3 is TGCGCCAGCAGCCAAGACTGGGGAACCTACGAGCAGTACTTC.

The V gene is TRBV10-3, the J gene TRBJ2-7; D not certain. Trimming removed 2 bases from V and 0 bases from J, with 14 bases in between. CDR3 length: 16 amino acids. Germline loops: CDR1 ENHRY, CDR2 SYGVKD. This chain's CDR3 is CAISEVAASLSYEQYF. CDR3 bases: TGTGCCATCAGTGAGGTGGCAGCGTCCCTCTCCTACGAGCAGTACTTC.

This chain connects TRBV4-1 to TRBJ2-2; D unresolved. The V end was cut by 2 bases, the J end by 5 bases, with 12 bases between. There are 15 residues in the CDR3. CDR1 is MGHRA and CDR2 is YSYEKL in the germline V gene. CDR3 sequence: CASSQLGLLTGELFF. The CDR3 DNA sequence: TGCGCCAGCAGCCAACTCGGGTTGTTAACCGGGGAGCTGTTTTTT.

This sequence joins TRBV2 and TRBJ2-2, with 8 bases identical to TRBD1. Germline V gene data show CDR1 as SNHLY and CDR2 as FYNNEI. This CDR3 region has 14 residues. V lost 4 bases to trimming and J lost 7 bases; unmatched junction nucleotides: 5. The CDR3 DNA reads as TGTGCCAGCAGTGTGGGACAGGCGGGCGGGGAGCTGTTTTTT. Residues: CASSVGQAGGELFF.

The chain recombines TRBV19 with TRBJ2-1, with D perhaps TRBD2 (5 bases). The CDR3 is 14 residues long. V was clipped by 6 bases and J by 7 bases, with 16 bases between them. Germline V gene data show CDR1 as LNHDA and CDR2 as SQIVND (reference sequence). The CDR3 is CASSIGRTQNEQFF. Here the CDR3 DNA reads TGTGCCAGTAGCATTGGGAGAACACAGAATGAGCAGTTCTTC.

The CDR3 bases are TGTGCCAGTAGTATGGGAAGGGACAAGGCCAATCAGCCCCAGCATTTT. Translating gives CASSMGRDKANQPQHF. The chain carries TRBV19 and TRBJ1-5; D may be TRBD1 (6 bases). Germline CDR1 reads LNHDA; CDR2 reads SQIVND (reference sequence). This CDR3 has 16 residues. V gave up 3 bases and J gave up 3 bases, with 15 bases separating them.

This chain joins TRBV11-3 and TRBJ2-1, with D perhaps TRBD1 or TRBD2 (6 bases each). CDR1 and CDR2 from the germline V gene are SGHNT and YENEEA. The CDR3 is 16 amino acids. The V end lost 2 bases, the J end lost 5 bases, and 16 bases lay between the germline ends. The CDR3 reads CASSLFSLGGNNEQFF. CDR3 sequence (DNA): TGTGCCAGCAGCTTATTCTCACTGGGGGGCAACAATGAGCAGTTCTTC.

The chain couples TRBV14 to TRBJ2-7, with TRBD1 as a possible D gene (5 bases). Germline CDR1 SGHDN, CDR2 FVKESK. Trimming stripped 2 bases from V and 2 bases from J, with 13 bases between. The CDR3 is 15 residues long. The CDR3 DNA reads TGTGCCAGCAGCCAATCAATTTTGACAGCCTACGAGCAGTACTTC. Its protein product is CASSQSILTAYEQYF.

The CDR3 DNA reads TGTGCCAGCAGGTTTGGGGACAGACCACACACTGAAGCTTTCTTT. It encodes CASRFGDRPHTEAFF. The rearrangement links TRBV27 to TRBJ1-1, with 7 nucleotides matching TRBD1. This CDR3 comprises 15 residues. V trimming: 6 bases; J trimming: 3 bases; junction bases outside the gene matches: 10. Per germline, CDR1 MNHEY and CDR2 SMNVEV (reference sequence).

The CDR3 here is CASSERVQETQYF. The CDR3 DNA follows: TGTGCCAGCAGCGAGCGGGTCCAAGAGACCCAGTACTTC. J is TRBJ2-5 and V is TRBV7-2; D perhaps matches TRBD2 (6 bases). The CDR3 has 13 residues. Trimming left V 5 bases short and J 1 base short, with 8 bases between. Germline-derived CDR1 and CDR2 are SGHTA and FQGNSA.

V gene TRBV28 combines with J gene TRBJ2-7; perhaps TRBD1 as D (5 bases). Germline V gene sequence: CDR1 MDHEN, CDR2 SYDVKM. The CDR3 is 13 amino acids. V gave up 7 bases and J gave up 0 bases, with 10 bases separating them. CDR3 nucleotide sequence: TGTGCCAGCATCGACAGAAGCTCCTACGAGCAGTACTTC. Protein sequence: CASIDRSSYEQYF.

The CDR3 sequence: CASSSLAARGTGELFF. The CDR3, as DNA: TGCGCCAGCAGCTCACTAGCGGCTCGGGGCACCGGGGAGCTGTTTTTT. This chain joins TRBV5-1 and TRBJ2-2; TRBD2 aligns across 8 bases. With V trimmed by 3 bases and J by 4 bases, 8 bases remained unmatched. This CDR3 comprises 16 residues. Germline CDR1 SGHRS, CDR2 YFSETQ.

Regarding this clone: A junction end diverges from the germline sequence, so it may reflect a read error. The V and J genes are TRBV7-2 and TRBJ2-5; D uncertain. CDR1 is SGHTA, CDR2 FQGNSA, per germline. The CDR3 runs to 13 residues. The CDR3 DNA sequence: TGTGCCAGCACCTTAGGCTCCCCGGAGACCCAGTACTTC. It yields the protein CASTLGSPETQYF.

The genes are TRBV6-6 and TRBJ2-7, with 7 bases matching TRBD1. The CDR3 length is 11 residues. V shed 5 bases and J 6 bases; nucleotides not matched to a gene: 1. The germline gives CDR1 MNHNY, CDR2 SVGAGI (reference sequence). In nucleotides, the CDR3 is TGTGCCAGCAGTCCAGGGGGCGAGCAGTACTTC. As protein: CASSPGGEQYF.

The chain uses TRBV6-6 and TRBJ1-4; 7 bases are a match to TRBD1. The V gene end was trimmed by 6 bases and the J gene end by 8 bases; junction bases not matched to a gene: 6. Germline V gene sequence: CDR1 MNHNY, CDR2 SVGAGI (reference sequence). The CDR3 consists of 13 residues. Here the CDR3 DNA reads TGTGCCAGCAGCAGGGACAGTTACGAAAAACTGTTTTTT. It is translated as CASSRDSYEKLFF.

The chain recombines TRBV7-3 with TRBJ2-7; D not resolved. CDR1 and CDR2 from the germline V gene are SGHTA and FQGTGA. The CDR3 has 15 amino acids. The germline V and J ends were trimmed by 2 bases and 4 bases, with 15 bases remaining between them. The CDR3 DNA is TGTGCCAGCAGCTTATCGGCAGGTTGGGCTTACGAGCAGTACTTC. This gives the protein CASSLSAGWAYEQYF.

This rearrangement joins TRBV10-3 to TRBJ1-2; TRBD1 aligns across 8 bases. Germline values: CDR1 ENHRY, CDR2 SYGVKD. CDR3 length: 14 amino acids. With 4 bases clipped from V and 4 bases from J, the junction kept 5 bases outside the gene matches. CDR3 sequence reads: CAISGTGSSYGYTF. The CDR3 region has the DNA TGTGCCATCAGTGGGACAGGGAGTTCCTATGGCTACACCTTC.

This sequence joins TRBV15 and TRBJ2-1; D is ambiguous. The CDR3 spans 15 residues. The V end was cut by 5 bases, the J end by 5 bases, with 16 bases between. Germline assignment: CDR1 LNHNV and CDR2 YYDKDF (reference sequence). CDR3 region: CATSPSAVTDNEQFF. The CDR3 region has the DNA TGTGCCACCAGCCCCTCGGCGGTCACAGACAATGAGCAGTTCTTC.

The chain recombines TRBV28 with TRBJ2-5; TRBD2 matches at 16 bases. The CDR3 sequence is 17 residues long. After removal of 6 bases from V and 5 bases from J, the junction contained 9 bases not matched to a gene. CDR1 MDHEN and CDR2 SYDVKM come from the germline V gene. For the CDR3, the DNA is TGTGCCAGCAGGGGGACTAGCGGGAGGGCCGGGGTTGAGACCCAGTACTTC. It yields the protein CASRGTSGRAGVETQYF. Using reference TRBV28 and TRBJ2-5 for the parts outside the CDR3, the full variable domain is DVKVTQSSRYLVKRTGEKVFLECVQDMDHENMFWYRQDPGLGLRLIYFSYDVKMKEKGDIPEGYSVSREKKERFSLILESASTNQTSMYLCASRGTSGRAGVETQYFGPGTRLLVL.

The chain combines TRBV18 with TRBJ2-7; 9 bases match TRBD1. The CDR3 has 15 amino acids. Germline V lookup: CDR1 KGHSH, CDR2 LQKENI. With V trimmed by 0 bases and J by 5 bases, 5 bases remained unmatched. The CDR3 protein is CASSPPGTGNNEQYF. CDR3 nucleotide sequence: TGTGCCAGCTCACCACCCGGGACAGGGAACAACGAGCAGTACTTC.

This chain uses TRBV7-2 with TRBJ2-3; no definite D call. The CDR3 runs 16 residues. Germline lookup yields CDR1 SGHTA and CDR2 FQGNSA. V was shortened by 1 base and J by 4 bases, with 15 bases between the two germline ends. Written as DNA, the CDR3 is TGTGCCAGCAGCTTAGGTCATTCGGTGTCGGCAGATACGCAGTATTTT. This codes for CASSLGHSVSADTQYF.

This clone showed up just once. The rearrangement uses TRBV29-1 and TRBJ1-3; D not resolved. Trimming took off 7 bases at V and 4 bases at J, with 11 bases between the two ends. Germline values: CDR1 SQVTM, CDR2 ANQGSEA. This CDR3 region has 12 residues. CDR3 sequence reads: CSAAAGGNTIYF. CDR3 coding DNA: TGCAGCGCTGCCGCAGGCGGAAACACCATATATTTT.

This clone was detected once. The V call is TRBV7-3, the J call TRBJ2-2; 11 positions agree with TRBD2. Unmatched junction bases numbered 13, after V lost 0 bases and J lost 4 bases. CDR3 length: 20 amino acids. Germline V gives CDR1 SGHTA, CDR2 FQGTGA. The chain's CDR3 is CASSLTGTSGSFPSTGELFF. CDR3 DNA: TGTGCCAGCAGCTTAACCGGGACTAGCGGTAGTTTCCCGAGCACCGGGGAGCTGTTTTTT.

The chain links TRBV21-1 to TRBJ2-7. TRBV21-1 corresponds to a pseudogene. This CDR3 region has 13 residues. In DNA, the CDR3 is TGTGCCAGCAGCAACTTTGGTAGGTACGAGCAGTACTTC. It codes for CASSNFGRYEQYF.

The rearrangement uses TRBV7-9 and TRBJ1-1; 9 bases align to TRBD1. Germline CDR1 reads SEHNR; CDR2 reads FQNEAQ (reference sequence). This CDR3 is built from 17 residues. The V gene end was trimmed by 2 bases and the J gene end by 4 bases; junction bases not matched to a gene: 11. CDR3 DNA sequence: TGTGCCAGCAGCTTACCGGGACAGGGTGTAAGAAGCACTGAAGCTTTCTTT. Translation: CASSLPGQGVRSTEAFF.